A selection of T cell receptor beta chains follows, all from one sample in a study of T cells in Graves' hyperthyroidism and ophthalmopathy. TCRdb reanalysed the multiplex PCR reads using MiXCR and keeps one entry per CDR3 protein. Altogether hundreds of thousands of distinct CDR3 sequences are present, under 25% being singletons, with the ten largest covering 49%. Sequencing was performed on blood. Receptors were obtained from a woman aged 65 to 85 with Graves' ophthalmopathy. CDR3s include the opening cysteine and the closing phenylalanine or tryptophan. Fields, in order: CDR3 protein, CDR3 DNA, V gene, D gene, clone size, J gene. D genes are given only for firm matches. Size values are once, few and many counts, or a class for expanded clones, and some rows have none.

CAWTSGSNEQFF,TGTGCCTGGACTAGCGGGAGCAATGAGCAGTTCTTC,TRBV30,TRBD2,NA,TRBJ2-1
CSARDPTSGLSYNEQFF,TGCAGTGCTAGAGATCCAACTAGCGGGCTCTCCTACAATGAGCAGTTCTTC,TRBV20-1,TRBD2,NA,TRBJ2-1
CASSTSLAEEQFF,TGTGCCAGCTCAACCTCACTAGCGGAAGAGCAGTTCTTC,TRBV18,TRBD2,few,TRBJ2-1
CASRRGGVYEQYF,TGTGCCAGCAGGCGGGGGGGGGTTTACGAGCAGTACTTC,TRBV6-1,TRBD2,few,TRBJ2-7
CASSYAGEADTQYF,TGTGCCAGCAGTTATGCAGGGGAAGCAGATACGCAGTATTTT,TRBV12-3/TRBV12-4,NA,many,TRBJ2-3
CASSLGLTVSYEQYF,TGTGCCAGCAGCTTGGGTCTCACAGTTTCCTACGAGCAGTACTTC,TRBV5-6,NA,few,TRBJ2-7
CASSSDRVGSYEQYF,TGTGCCAGCAGTTCCGACAGGGTTGGTTCCTACGAGCAGTACTTC,TRBV28,TRBD1,many,TRBJ2-7
CASSQGQPNQPQHF,TGTGCCAGCAGTCAGGGACAGCCAAATCAGCCCCAGCATTTT,TRBV2,TRBD1,many,TRBJ1-5
CASSREMGSGTNEKLFF,TGTGCCAGCAGCCGCGAGATGGGGTCGGGAACTAATGAAAAACTGTTTTTT,TRBV7-2,NA,many,TRBJ1-4
CAWSVPGGGDEQFF,TGTGCCTGGAGTGTACCGGGAGGGGGCGATGAGCAGTTCTTC,TRBV30,NA,few,TRBJ2-1
CSGGGGVYGYTF,TGCAGCGGGGGAGGGGGGGTCTATGGCTACACCTTC,TRBV29-1,NA,NA,TRBJ1-2
CASMEGPALYPQHF,TGTGCCAGTATGGAGGGACCGGCTCTATATCCCCAGCATTTT,TRBV19,NA,NA,TRBJ1-5
CASTRRVLADEQFF,TGTGCCAGCACCAGACGGGTTCTAGCCGATGAGCAGTTCTTC,TRBV2,NA,many,TRBJ2-1
CASSEGVKDEQYF,TGCGCCAGCTCGGAAGGGGTTAAAGACGAGCAGTACTTC,TRBV5-1,NA,NA,TRBJ2-7
CAWSRQGTEAFF,TGTGCCTGGAGTCGTCAGGGGACTGAAGCTTTCTTT,TRBV30,NA,many,TRBJ1-1
CSARDRRGGGRAFF,TGCAGTGCTAGAGATCGCAGGGGAGGGGGTCGAGCTTTCTTT,TRBV20-1,NA,few,TRBJ1-1
CASSPGRGAVNTEAFF,TGTGCTAGTTCCCCTGGACGGGGGGCAGTAAACACTGAAGCTTTCTTT,TRBV12-5,NA,NA,TRBJ1-1
CATGQALQETQYF,TGTGCCACCGGACAGGCCCTACAAGAGACCCAGTACTTC,TRBV11-2,TRBD1,many,TRBJ2-5
CASSLDRGQGAYTQYF,TGCGCCAGCAGCTTGGATCGTGGGCAGGGGGCATATACGCAGTATTTT,TRBV5-1,TRBD1,few,TRBJ2-3
CSATTNRGSYEQYF,TGCAGTGCTACAACCAACAGGGGTTCCTACGAGCAGTACTTC,TRBV20-1,TRBD1,NA,TRBJ2-7
CASSLNAGEETQYF,TGCGCCAGCAGCTTGAATGCGGGAGAAGAGACCCAGTACTTC,TRBV5-1,TRBD2,NA,TRBJ2-5
CSARLQGGTEAFF,TGCAGTGCTAGGTTGCAGGGGGGGACTGAAGCTTTCTTT,TRBV20-1,TRBD1,many,TRBJ1-1
CASSHEGLVGNEQFF,TGTGCCAGCAGCCATGAGGGACTAGTAGGCAATGAGCAGTTCTTC,TRBV3-1,TRBD2,few,TRBJ2-1
CSARMGPAQHF,TGCAGTGCTAGGATGGGGCCAGCCCAGCATTTT,TRBV20-1,NA,few,TRBJ1-5
CASSDARTGSTDTQYF,TGTGCCAGCAGTGATGCCCGGACAGGGAGCACAGATACGCAGTATTTT,TRBV2,TRBD1,many,TRBJ2-3
CASSYMDLTQVGEQYF,TGTGCCAGCAGTTACATGGACTTAACGCAGGTGGGCGAGCAGTACTTC,TRBV6-2/TRBV6-3,NA,NA,TRBJ2-7
CSARTGQNTGELFF,TGCAGTGCTAGGACAGGGCAAAACACCGGGGAGCTGTTTTTT,TRBV20-1,TRBD1,NA,TRBJ2-2
CASSERREGPNEQFF,TGTGCCAGCAGTGAAAGGCGGGAGGGCCCTAATGAGCAGTTCTTC,TRBV2,TRBD2,few,TRBJ2-1
CASSELTNMNTEAFF,TGTGCCAGCAGTGAACTAACAAATATGAACACTGAAGCTTTCTTT,TRBV6-1,NA,few,TRBJ1-1
CASSGSGRTETQYF,TGTGCCAGCAGTGGGAGCGGGAGGACAGAGACCCAGTACTTC,TRBV6-1,TRBD2,NA,TRBJ2-5
CASSQEGAVGETQYF,TGCGCCAGCAGCCAAGAGGGGGCGGTTGGAGAGACCCAGTACTTC,TRBV4-1,NA,NA,TRBJ2-5
CASSARGGDGEKLFF,TGTGCCAGCAGCGCGAGGGGGGGGGACGGGGAAAAACTGTTTTTT,TRBV12-3/TRBV12-4,NA,NA,TRBJ1-4
CAWGQGRNEKLFF,TGTGCCTGGGGGCAGGGCCGTAATGAAAAACTGTTTTTT,TRBV30,NA,NA,TRBJ1-4
CASSLDFNTEAFF,TGTGCCAGCAGTCTCGATTTTAACACTGAAGCTTTCTTT,TRBV27,NA,few,TRBJ1-1
CASSLTRTPTGELFF,TGTGCCAGCAGCTTAACCCGGACACCTACCGGGGAGCTGTTTTTT,TRBV11-2,NA,many,TRBJ2-2
CASSQTNGLQFF,TGTGCCAGCAGCCAGACGAACGGTTTGCAGTTCTTC,TRBV3-1,NA,NA,TRBJ2-1
CASRPGTVHGEQYF,TGTGCCAGTAGACCCGGGACAGTCCATGGGGAGCAGTACTTC,TRBV19,TRBD1,NA,TRBJ2-7
CAAQTGRIYEQYF,TGTGCCGCCCAGACAGGGAGAATCTACGAGCAGTACTTC,TRBV6-1,TRBD1,NA,TRBJ2-7
CASSQGLAGVGEQFF,TGTGCCAGCAGCCAAGGACTAGCGGGAGTTGGTGAGCAGTTCTTC,TRBV3-1,TRBD2,NA,TRBJ2-1
CASSSPTGGPTGELFF,TGCGCCAGCAGCTCCCCTACAGGGGGCCCCACCGGGGAGCTGTTTTTT,TRBV5-1,TRBD1,NA,TRBJ2-2